Following are 21 T cell receptor beta chains from one sample sequenced in a study of CXCR3-negative and CXCR3-positive naive CD8 T cells (dated by TCRdb to the late 2010s). TCRdb shows the sequencer as NextSeq 550. The Human TCR Profiling Kit (MiLaboratory) was used to make UMI-labeled 5' RACE TRB cDNA libraries. TCRdb reprocessed the raw reads; every CDR3 protein sequence is a single record, and DNA is not supplied. The sample's records list about 58,000 distinct CDR3 sequences. The ten top clones hold more than 0.35% of the sample. Sequenced input: naive CXCR3- CD8+ T cells from blood. Explained via the paper, the cell subset or site label denotes: CD45RO-CCR7+CD27+CD95- naive CD8+ T cells lacking CXCR3 (TNR3-). The origin of the receptors is a human donor in good health. Some clones in this sample may be carry-over from other donors' samples.

This chain uses TRBV5-5 with TRBJ2-7; absent DNA, TCRdb's TRBD1 call cannot be checked. CDR3 length equals 14 residues. Germline V CDR1 and CDR2: SGHKS, YYEKEE (reference sequence). CDR3 protein: CASSGRQGYYEQYF.

This clonotype registers medium-sized (0.01 to 0.1%) by frequency. V usage is TRBV6-1 and J usage is TRBJ2-7; lacking DNA, the TRBD2 call made by TCRdb goes unchecked. The CDR3 has 13 amino acids. The germline CDR1 and CDR2 sequences are MNHNS and SASEGT. The CDR3 loop is CASSAIEGYEQYF.

J is TRBJ1-6 and V is TRBV28; as DNA is missing, the TRBD1 call by TCRdb cannot be tested. Germline V gene sequence: CDR1 MDHEN, CDR2 SYDVKM. The CDR3 has 15 amino acids. CDR3 region: CASSSGQGDNSPLHF.

This rearrangement joins TRBV7-2 to TRBJ2-1; TCRdb lists TRBD1, though no DNA is available to test this call. Looked up from germline, CDR1 is SGHTA and CDR2 is FQGNSA. The CDR3 totals 14 residues. This CDR3 reads CASSSLRSYNEQFF.

The V call is TRBV20-1, the J call TRBJ2-1. Germline-derived CDR1 and CDR2 are DFQATT and SNEGSKA (reference sequence). This CDR3 is built from 15 residues. CDR3 amino acids: CSAATSILSSVEQFF.

This sequence joins TRBV5-1 and TRBJ1-6. CDR3 length: 15 residues. Germline V CDR1 and CDR2: SGHRS, YFSETQ. CDR3 amino acids: CASSLGLSIYSPLHF. Full variable domain (remainder filled in from reference TRBV5-1 and TRBJ1-6): KAGVTQTPRYLIKTRGQQVTLSCSPISGHRSVSWYQQTPGQGLQFLFEYFSETQRNKGNFPGRFSGRQFSNSRSEMNVSTLELGDSALYLCASSLGLSIYSPLHFGNGTRLTVT.

The V and J genes are TRBV28 and TRBJ2-2; TCRdb's D call, TRBD1, is unchecked because there is no DNA. Germline lookup yields CDR1 MDHEN and CDR2 SYDVKM. The CDR3 has 17 amino acids. The CDR3 sequence: CASSFPLLKQDTGELFF.

The rearrangement joins TRBV12-3 or TRBV12-4 to TRBJ2-2. This CDR3 region has 13 residues. CDR3 amino acids: CASSFGFTGELFF.

The V and J genes are TRBV7-8 and TRBJ2-4; TCRdb designates TRBD2, a call that cannot be tested without DNA. CDR1 SGHVS and CDR2 FQNEAQ come from the germline V gene. The CDR3 is made up of 17 amino acids. CDR3 region: CASSLARLAGGPHIQYF.

The chain has TRBV28 and TRBJ2-3; the TCRdb D gene call, TRBD1, has no DNA to confirm it. This CDR3 is built from 12 residues. CDR1 is MDHEN, CDR2 SYDVKM, per germline. The CDR3: CALGPRTDTQYF.

This rearrangement joins TRBV20-1 to TRBJ2-3. The germline V gene encodes CDR1 DFQATT and CDR2 SNEGSKA (reference sequence). This CDR3 is 14 amino acids long. This CDR3 is CSARRQLGTDTQYF.

The genes are TRBV4-3 and TRBJ2-4. The CDR3 is 14 residues long. Germline V lookup: CDR1 LGHNA, CDR2 YSLEER. CDR3 region: CASSQDRDEDIQYF.

The rearrangement links TRBV12-3 or TRBV12-4 to TRBJ2-7; TCRdb proposes TRBD1, but this gene call is untestable without DNA. The CDR3 totals 14 residues. CDR3: CASSPPGQGYEQYF.

The V call is TRBV9, the J call TRBJ2-1; the D gene TCRdb calls, TRBD2, cannot be checked with no DNA. Germline loops: CDR1 SGDLS, CDR2 YYNGEE. This CDR3 region has 16 residues. The CDR3 region is CASSVDGSGPYNEQFF.

J is TRBJ1-5 and V is TRBV7-6. CDR1 and CDR2 (germline): SGHVS, FNYEAQ. The CDR3 sequence is 18 residues long. CDR3 sequence reads: CASSSDALILGLNQPQHF.

This CDR3 reads CASSDNLAGGQEGVDTQYF. V is TRBV9 and J is TRBJ2-3; the TRBD2 assignment by TCRdb is unverifiable without DNA. Germline V gene data show CDR1 as SGDLS and CDR2 as YYNGEE. The length of the CDR3 is 19 residues.

The CDR3 sequence is CASSVGGWGSSYEPYF. V usage is TRBV9 and J usage is TRBJ2-7; the D call from TCRdb, TRBD1, cannot be confirmed without DNA. The CDR3 loop spans 16 amino acids. Per germline, CDR1 SGDLS and CDR2 YYNGEE.

The chain has TRBV19 and TRBJ1-4; with no DNA, the TCRdb D assignment of TRBD1 cannot be verified. The germline CDR1 and CDR2 sequences are LNHDA and SQIVND (reference sequence). The length of the CDR3 is 14 residues. The CDR3: CASSPDREDEKLFF. The full variable domain, completed using reference TRBV19 and TRBJ1-4, is DGGITQSPKYLFRKEGQNVTLSCEQNLNHDAMYWYRQDPGQGLRLIYYSQIVNDFQKGDIAEGYSVSREKKESFPLTVTSAQKNPTAFYLCASSPDREDEKLFFGSGTQLSVL.

This chain joins TRBV29-1 and TRBJ2-1; TCRdb calls TRBD2, which cannot be checked without DNA. Germline CDR1 reads SQVTM; CDR2 reads ANQGSEA. The CDR3 covers 15 residues. The CDR3 loop is CSVAGTSGRYNEQFF.

V gene TRBV29-1 combines with J gene TRBJ1-1; TCRdb calls TRBD1, which cannot be checked without DNA. CDR3 length: 14 amino acids. CDR1 SQVTM and CDR2 ANQGSEA come from the germline V gene. The CDR3 protein is CSVEPGQLNTEAFF.

The chain carries TRBV7-9 and TRBJ2-3. This CDR3 has 14 amino acids. Per the germline V gene, CDR1 is SEHNR and CDR2 is FQNEAQ (reference sequence). CDR3 protein: CASSLRTSGDTQYF.